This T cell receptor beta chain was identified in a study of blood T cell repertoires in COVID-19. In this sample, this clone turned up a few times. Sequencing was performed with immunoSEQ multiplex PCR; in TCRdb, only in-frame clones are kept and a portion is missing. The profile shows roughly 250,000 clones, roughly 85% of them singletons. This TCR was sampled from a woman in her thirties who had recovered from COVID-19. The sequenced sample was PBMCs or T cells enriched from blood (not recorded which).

The CDR3 nucleotides read TGCAGTGCCCAGGGGGATTACGAGCAGTACTTC. Translated, it gives CSAQGDYEQYF. The chain carries TRBV20-1 and TRBJ2-7; 7 nucleotides match TRBD1. Germline trimming cut 6 bases from V and 4 bases from J; bases unmatched to any gene: 3. This CDR3 contains 11 residues. Germline values: CDR1 DFQATT, CDR2 SNEGSKA (reference sequence).